The entry below describes one T cell receptor beta chain. Template material for amplifying TCR beta CDR3 regions consisted of RNA transcripts. The TCR CDR3 first-round RT-PCR relied on the HTBI primer set. TCRdb used MiXCR to reprocess the multiplex PCR reads, holding one entry per CDR3 protein. The sample has fewer than 450,000 distinct CDR3 sequences, 12% to 15% seen once. The sample comes from a study of T cells in Graves' hyperthyroidism and ophthalmopathy. Study-level information: Peripheral blood was taken when the disease was first diagnosed, before any treatment began.

Germline V lookup: CDR1 SGDLS, CDR2 YYNGEE. The CDR3 is made up of 16 amino acids. Losses at the gene ends were 4 bases for V and 1 base for J; bases not matched to a gene: 7. The chain is built from TRBV9 and TRBJ2-1; 8 bases are shared with TRBD1. Sequencing was performed on blood. This sequence originates from a woman aged 55-70 years with Graves' ophthalmopathy. CDR3 nucleotides: TGTGCCAGCAGCCTAGGGGACAGGCCGTCCTACAATGAGCAGTTCTTC. It translates to CASSLGDRPSYNEQFF.